This is a list of T cell receptor beta chains from one sample in a study of OX40 agonist ivuxolimab in advanced cancers. Profiled with immunoSEQ multiplex PCR; TCRdb holds only in-frame clones, not every one. The table lists approximately 35,000 clones, approximately 79% of them singletons. The input for sequencing was CD4+ or CD8+ T cells sorted from blood, taken in a trial of the OX40 agonist ivuxolimab. The receptors stem from an adult with an advanced solid tumor such as melanoma, head and neck, liver or kidney cancer. Each CDR3 is given with its conserved first and last residue. D genes are given only for firm matches. Size tells how often a clone was seen (once, few, many) or the class of an expanded clone, and some rows leave it out.

v_call: TRBV7-9
j_call: TRBJ2-7
d_call: TRBD2
clone_size: .
cdr3_aa: CASSFGGAYEQYF
cdr3_nt: TGTGCCAGCAGCTTTGGGGGGGCCTACGAGCAGTACTTC

v_call: TRBV30
j_call: TRBJ1-1
d_call: .
clone_size: .
cdr3_aa: CAWRRNQMNTEAFF
cdr3_nt: TGTGCCTGGAGGAGGAACCAGATGAACACTGAAGCTTTCTTT

v_call: TRBV7-9
j_call: TRBJ2-1
d_call: TRBD2
clone_size: few
cdr3_aa: CASSTAGGPFHEQFF
cdr3_nt: TGTGCCAGCAGCACAGCGGGGGGGCCTTTCCATGAGCAGTTCTTC

v_call: TRBV28
j_call: TRBJ1-1
d_call: .
clone_size: .
cdr3_aa: CASSLVGSMNTEAFF
cdr3_nt: TGTGCCAGCAGTTTGGTCGGTAGTATGAACACTGAAGCTTTCTTT

v_call: TRBV6-5
j_call: TRBJ1-3
d_call: TRBD1
clone_size: few
cdr3_aa: CASSWTGGENTIYF
cdr3_nt: TGTGCCAGCAGCTGGACAGGGGGCGAAAACACCATATATTTT

v_call: TRBV30
j_call: TRBJ1-1
d_call: TRBD1
clone_size: .
cdr3_aa: CAWSPGQGDTEAFF
cdr3_nt: TGTGCCTGGAGTCCGGGACAGGGGGACACTGAAGCTTTCTTT

v_call: TRBV19
j_call: TRBJ1-5
d_call: .
clone_size: .
cdr3_aa: CASSIYKGQRNQPQHF
cdr3_nt: TGTGCCAGTAGTATATACAAGGGGCAGAGGAATCAGCCCCAGCATTTT

v_call: TRBV7-8
j_call: TRBJ2-3
d_call: TRBD2
clone_size: few
cdr3_aa: CASSLMGLAGGTDTQYF
cdr3_nt: TGTGCCAGCAGCTTAATGGGGCTAGCGGGGGGCACAGATACGCAGTATTTT

v_call: TRBV25-1
j_call: TRBJ2-7
d_call: .
clone_size: .
cdr3_aa: CANKGTLKPYEQYF
cdr3_nt: TGTGCCAACAAAGGGACATTAAAACCCTACGAGCAGTACTTC

v_call: TRBV30
j_call: TRBJ1-2
d_call: .
clone_size: few
cdr3_aa: CAWSVGIGYYGYTF
cdr3_nt: TGTGCCTGGAGTGTTGGGATCGGCTACTATGGCTACACCTTC

v_call: TRBV19
j_call: TRBJ2-3
d_call: .
clone_size: .
cdr3_aa: CASTPTAKGTQYF
cdr3_nt: TGTGCCAGTACCCCGACAGCGAAGGGTACGCAGTATTTT

v_call: TRBV2
j_call: TRBJ2-3
d_call: TRBD1
clone_size: .
cdr3_aa: CASQGAGDTQYF
cdr3_nt: TGTGCCAGCCAGGGGGCGGGAGATACGCAGTATTTT

v_call: TRBV4-2
j_call: TRBJ2-3
d_call: .
clone_size: .
cdr3_aa: CASSQDPTNTDTQYF
cdr3_nt: TGTGCCAGCAGCCAAGACCCTACTAACACAGATACGCAGTATTTT

v_call: TRBV29-1
j_call: TRBJ1-2
d_call: .
clone_size: .
cdr3_aa: CSVGGDYGYTF
cdr3_nt: TGCAGCGTTGGGGGGGACTATGGCTACACCTTC

v_call: TRBV10-1
j_call: TRBJ2-7
d_call: TRBD2
clone_size: .
cdr3_aa: CVSSEGNSGGYEQYF
cdr3_nt: TGCGTCAGCAGTGAGGGAAATAGCGGGGGCTACGAGCAGTACTTC

v_call: TRBV28
j_call: TRBJ1-1
d_call: .
clone_size: .
cdr3_aa: CASSSGRGNTEAFF
cdr3_nt: TGTGCCAGCAGTTCTGGACGGGGGAACACTGAAGCTTTCTTT

v_call: TRBV7-9
j_call: TRBJ2-4
d_call: TRBD1
clone_size: .
cdr3_aa: CASSEGTATKNIQYF
cdr3_nt: TGTGCCAGCAGCGAAGGGACAGCGACCAAAAACATTCAGTACTTC

v_call: TRBV18
j_call: TRBJ1-4
d_call: .
clone_size: .
cdr3_aa: CASSPQGSMGEKLFF
cdr3_nt: TGTGCCAGCTCACCACAGGGATCCATGGGGGAAAAACTGTTTTTT

v_call: TRBV11-2
j_call: TRBJ2-1
d_call: .
clone_size: .
cdr3_aa: CASSSLMMSAEQFF
cdr3_nt: TGTGCCAGCAGCAGCTTAATGATGTCTGCTGAGCAGTTCTTC

v_call: TRBV7-9
j_call: TRBJ2-7
d_call: .
clone_size: .
cdr3_aa: CASRPGVNYEQYF
cdr3_nt: TGTGCCAGCCGTCCGGGGGTGAACTACGAGCAGTACTTC

v_call: TRBV9
j_call: TRBJ2-3
d_call: TRBD1
clone_size: .
cdr3_aa: CASSVGTGWTDTQYF
cdr3_nt: TGTGCCAGCAGCGTAGGGACAGGGTGGACAGATACGCAGTATTTT

v_call: TRBV28
j_call: TRBJ2-3
d_call: TRBD1
clone_size: .
cdr3_aa: CASSARTGVMGDTQYF
cdr3_nt: TGTGCCAGCAGCGCACGGACAGGGGTGATGGGAGATACGCAGTATTTT

v_call: TRBV30
j_call: TRBJ1-2
d_call: .
clone_size: .
cdr3_aa: CACAGQNYGYTF
cdr3_nt: TGTGCCTGTGCCGGTCAAAACTATGGCTACACCTTC

v_call: TRBV6-5
j_call: TRBJ1-2
d_call: .
clone_size: .
cdr3_aa: CASSYSQDFYGYTF
cdr3_nt: TGTGCCAGCAGTTACTCACAGGATTTCTATGGCTACACCTTC

v_call: TRBV5-1
j_call: TRBJ2-5
d_call: .
clone_size: .
cdr3_aa: CASSPTGTLKTQYF
cdr3_nt: TGCGCCAGCAGCCCGACGGGCACCCTGAAGACCCAGTACTTC

v_call: TRBV6-5
j_call: TRBJ2-5
d_call: TRBD2
clone_size: .
cdr3_aa: CASIAAGAKEQYF
cdr3_nt: TGTGCCAGCATAGCAGCGGGGGCAAAAGAGCAGTACTTC

v_call: TRBV29-1
j_call: TRBJ1-2
d_call: .
clone_size: .
cdr3_aa: CSVGDGGTSYGYTF
cdr3_nt: TGCAGCGTCGGGGACGGGGGTACTAGCTATGGCTACACCTTC

v_call: TRBV19
j_call: TRBJ2-6
d_call: TRBD2
clone_size: .
cdr3_aa: CASSISGTSGGASGANVLTF
cdr3_nt: TGTGCCAGTAGTATATCTGGGACTAGCGGGGGGGCCAGTGGGGCCAACGTCCTGACTTTC

v_call: TRBV6-1
j_call: TRBJ2-1
d_call: .
clone_size: .
cdr3_aa: CASSTARGAYNEQFF
cdr3_nt: TGTGCCAGCAGTACGGCCAGGGGGGCCTACAATGAGCAGTTCTTC

v_call: TRBV6-6
j_call: TRBJ1-5
d_call: .
clone_size: .
cdr3_aa: CASSYAGNQPQHF
cdr3_nt: TGTGCCAGCAGTTACGCTGGCAATCAGCCCCAGCATTTT

v_call: TRBV2
j_call: TRBJ2-6
d_call: .
clone_size: .
cdr3_aa: CASSRALVNVLTF
cdr3_nt: TGTGCCAGCAGCCGGGCCCTGGTCAACGTCCTGACTTTC

v_call: TRBV7-9
j_call: TRBJ2-7
d_call: .
clone_size: .
cdr3_aa: CASSLAGLSYEQYF
cdr3_nt: TGTGCCAGCAGTCTGGCTGGGCTATCCTACGAGCAGTACTTC

v_call: TRBV5-4
j_call: TRBJ2-2
d_call: TRBD2
clone_size: .
cdr3_aa: CASSLRTSANTGELFF
cdr3_nt: TGTGCCAGCAGCTTGCGAACTAGCGCGAACACCGGGGAGCTGTTTTTT

v_call: TRBV11-2
j_call: TRBJ2-7
d_call: .
clone_size: .
cdr3_aa: CASSLVAQGEQYF
cdr3_nt: TGTGCCAGCAGCTTAGTCGCTCAAGGCGAGCAGTACTTC

v_call: TRBV18
j_call: TRBJ1-5
d_call: .
clone_size: few
cdr3_aa: CASSGTVYEPQHF
cdr3_nt: TGTGCCAGCTCCGGGACGGTCTATGAGCCCCAGCATTTT

v_call: TRBV19
j_call: TRBJ1-4
d_call: TRBD1
clone_size: .
cdr3_aa: CASSIRDRDEKLFF
cdr3_nt: TGTGCCAGTAGTATCCGGGACAGGGATGAAAAACTGTTTTTT

v_call: TRBV7-9
j_call: TRBJ2-7
d_call: .
clone_size: .
cdr3_aa: CASSLWDRAYEQYF
cdr3_nt: TGTGCCAGCAGCCTTTGGGACCGGGCCTACGAGCAGTACTTC

v_call: TRBV7-8
j_call: TRBJ1-2
d_call: TRBD1
clone_size: .
cdr3_aa: CASSLGQGGYTF
cdr3_nt: TGTGCCAGCAGCTTAGGACAGGGTGGCTACACCTTC

v_call: TRBV2
j_call: TRBJ2-7
d_call: TRBD1
clone_size: few
cdr3_aa: CASMPVDRDSYEQYF
cdr3_nt: TGTGCCAGCATGCCCGTGGACAGGGACTCCTACGAGCAGTACTTC

v_call: TRBV4-1
j_call: TRBJ1-5
d_call: TRBD1
clone_size: once
cdr3_aa: CASSPLTGPLYSNQPQHF
cdr3_nt: TGCGCCAGCAGCCCCCTGACAGGGCCCTTATATAGCAATCAGCCCCAGCATTTT

v_call: TRBV5-1
j_call: TRBJ2-1
d_call: TRBD2
clone_size: .
cdr3_aa: CASSLEGSGGAEDEQFF
cdr3_nt: TGCGCCAGCAGCTTGGAGGGTAGCGGGGGGGCGGAAGATGAGCAGTTCTTC

v_call: TRBV11-2
j_call: TRBJ1-2
d_call: TRBD1
clone_size: .
cdr3_aa: CASSLPPRPGQEFLRGYTF
cdr3_nt: TGTGCCAGCAGCTTACCCCCTCGACCGGGACAGGAGTTTCTTAGGGGCTACACCTTC